What follows are 15 T cell receptor beta chains derived from one specimen sequenced in a study of blood T cell repertoires in COVID-19. The assay was immunoSEQ multiplex PCR, and TCRdb's table has in-frame clones only and misses some. The sample consists of over 150,000 clones, around nine tenths of them appearing once. Material: peripheral blood. These receptors were taken from a woman aged 70-85 years with COVID-19, enrolled during active disease.

This chain joins TRBV28 and TRBJ2-3; tentative D call: TRBD2 (7 bases). CDR1 MDHEN and CDR2 SYDVKM come from the germline V gene. The V end was cut by 3 bases, the J end by 5 bases, with 12 bases between. The CDR3 spans 14 residues. The CDR3 here is CASSLGGPGDTQYF. CDR3 in DNA: TGTGCCAGCAGTTTGGGGGGGCCTGGAGATACGCAGTATTTT.

The V and J genes are TRBV2 and TRBJ1-4, with TRBD1 matching 7 bases. The ends lost 7 bases at V and 0 bases at J; junction bases unmatched: 11. This CDR3 has 17 amino acids. Germline-derived CDR1 and CDR2 are SNHLY and FYNNEI. CDR3 bases: TGTGCCAGCACCCCGACAGGGTCCCTCTCAACTAATGAAAAACTGTTTTTT. Translating it yields CASTPTGSLSTNEKLFF.

This clone occurred a few times. The chain couples TRBV30 to TRBJ1-1; no definite D call. Trimming took off 1 base at V and 4 bases at J, with 10 bases between the two ends. The CDR3 loop spans 13 amino acids. From germline, CDR1 is GTSNPN and CDR2 SVGIG (reference sequence). The CDR3 nucleotides read TGTGCCTGGAGTGACCGGCGGGGCACTGAAGCTTTCTTT. It specifies CAWSDRRGTEAFF.

A single count supports this clone. The V gene is TRBV21-1, the J gene TRBJ1-2; the D call of TRBD1 is as the table states it, not checked on the DNA. TRBV21-1 is an annotated pseudogene. The CDR3 is made up of 17 amino acids. The CDR3 coding sequence is TGTGCCAGCAGCAAAGAAAGGACAGGGGGAGGGAAGTATGGCTACACCTTC. Its translation: CASSKERTGGGKYGYTF.

V usage is TRBV30 and J usage is TRBJ1-5, with 7 bases aligning to TRBD1. Germline V lookup: CDR1 GTSNPN, CDR2 SVGIG (reference sequence). V shed 2 bases, J shed 11 bases, and the junction held 9 bases outside the gene matches. The CDR3 length is 13 residues. DNA for the CDR3: TGTGCCTGGAGTTCAACAGGGGCGCTGACCCAGCATTTT. Translating it yields CAWSSTGALTQHF.

This chain joins TRBV5-1 and TRBJ2-7; 7 bases are shared with TRBD2. The CDR3 loop spans 13 amino acids. Germline V gene sequence: CDR1 SGHRS, CDR2 YFSETQ. V shed 4 bases, J shed 7 bases, and the junction held 8 bases outside the gene matches. The CDR3 region has the DNA TGCGCCAGCAGCAGGGGAGGGACGGGGGAGCAGTACTTC. This sequence encodes CASSRGGTGEQYF.

V gene TRBV27 combines with J gene TRBJ1-5, with 7 bases matching TRBD1. In germline, CDR1 is MNHEY, CDR2 SMNVEV (reference sequence). The junction had 3 bases not matched to a gene; V was cut back by 4 bases and J by 9 bases. The CDR3 totals 12 residues. The CDR3 loop reads CASSSQGLPQHF. The CDR3, as DNA: TGTGCCAGCAGTTCACAGGGGCTGCCCCAGCATTTT.

The sample holds one count of this clone. The chain uses TRBV11-2 and TRBJ1-3, with D maybe TRBD1 (5 bases). V shed 2 bases and J shed 3 bases, with 8 bases lying between them. This CDR3 is 14 amino acids long. Germline assignment: CDR1 SGHAT and CDR2 FQNNGV. The CDR3 DNA reads as TGTGCCAGCAGCTTAAGGGGCAATGGAAACACCATATATTTT. Translation gives CASSLRGNGNTIYF.

Turning to this clone: Mismatch with germline at one junction end may stem from a read error. The chain recombines TRBV2 with TRBJ1-1; D remains unclear. Per the germline V gene, CDR1 is SNHLY and CDR2 is FYNNEI. CDR3 length: 14 residues. The CDR3 nucleotides read TGTGCCAGCAATGAACGACAAGGTAACACTGAAGCTTTCTTT. Encoded protein: CASNERQGNTEAFF.

The CDR3, as DNA: TGTGCCAGCTCACCGATGGACAGGGGAAGCAATGAGCAGTTCTTC. It is translated as CASSPMDRGSNEQFF. The rearrangement uses TRBV18 and TRBJ2-1, with TRBD1 matching 9 bases. There are 15 residues in the CDR3. V lost 3 bases and J lost 6; bases outside the gene matches: 6. From germline, CDR1 is KGHSH and CDR2 LQKENI.

The J gene is TRBJ2-7, the V gene TRBV28; 7 nucleotides line up with TRBD2. Losses at the gene ends were 5 bases for V and 0 bases for J; bases not matched to a gene: 7. Germline V gene data show CDR1 as MDHEN and CDR2 as SYDVKM. The CDR3 covers 15 residues. The CDR3 bases are TGTGCCAGCAGTCCCGGGGTAGCGGGCTCCTACGAGCAGTACTTC. Protein: CASSPGVAGSYEQYF.

The rearrangement uses TRBV3-1 (or the pseudogene TRBV3-2) and TRBJ2-7; TRBD1 is a possible D gene (6 bases). Germline V gene lookup returns CDR1 LGHDT and CDR2 YNNKEL (reference sequence). The CDR3 runs to 16 residues. The V and J ends lost 0 bases and 2 bases respectively, with 14 bases between them. The CDR3 sequence: CASSQEYDRRAYEQYF. The CDR3, as DNA: TGTGCCAGCAGCCAAGAATACGACAGGAGAGCCTACGAGCAGTACTTC.

V is TRBV11-3 and J is TRBJ2-2; D not resolved. The ends were cut back, 1 base at V and 4 bases at J, with 7 bases in the middle. This CDR3 contains 14 residues. Germline CDR1 is SGHNT and CDR2 is YENEEA. The chain's CDR3 is CASSLGGSTGELFF. Written as DNA, the CDR3 is TGTGCCAGCAGCTTAGGTGGCTCCACCGGGGAGCTGTTTTTT.

The V gene is TRBV5-1, the J gene TRBJ2-2; D is undetermined. The CDR3 is made up of 15 amino acids. V dropped 0 bases and J dropped 1 base, with 7 bases sitting between them. Germline V gene sequence: CDR1 SGHRS, CDR2 YFSETQ. CDR3 in amino acids: CASSLVAQNTGELFF. The CDR3 DNA sequence: TGCGCCAGCAGCTTGGTAGCCCAGAACACCGGGGAGCTGTTTTTT.

The J gene is TRBJ1-4, the V gene TRBV18; 8 nucleotides line up with TRBD1. Germline loops: CDR1 KGHSH, CDR2 LQKENI. CDR3 size: 14 residues. Trimming at V came to 4 bases and at J to 5 bases, leaving 3 bases not matched to a gene. In DNA, the CDR3 is TGTGCCAGCTCACGGGGACAGGACAATGAAAAACTGTTTTTT. Translated, it gives CASSRGQDNEKLFF.